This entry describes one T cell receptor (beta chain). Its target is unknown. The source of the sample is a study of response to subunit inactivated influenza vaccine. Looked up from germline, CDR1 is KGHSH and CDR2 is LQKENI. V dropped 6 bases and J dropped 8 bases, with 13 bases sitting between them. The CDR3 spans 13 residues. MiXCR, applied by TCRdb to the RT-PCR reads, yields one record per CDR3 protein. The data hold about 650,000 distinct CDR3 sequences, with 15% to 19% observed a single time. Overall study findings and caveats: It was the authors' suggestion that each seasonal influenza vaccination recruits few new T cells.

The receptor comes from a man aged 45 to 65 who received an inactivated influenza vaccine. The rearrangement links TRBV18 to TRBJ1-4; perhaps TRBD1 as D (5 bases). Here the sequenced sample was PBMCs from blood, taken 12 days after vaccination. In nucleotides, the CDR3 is TGTGCCAGCTCGCAGTCCGAGGGGGAAAAACTGTTTTTT. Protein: CASSQSEGEKLFF.